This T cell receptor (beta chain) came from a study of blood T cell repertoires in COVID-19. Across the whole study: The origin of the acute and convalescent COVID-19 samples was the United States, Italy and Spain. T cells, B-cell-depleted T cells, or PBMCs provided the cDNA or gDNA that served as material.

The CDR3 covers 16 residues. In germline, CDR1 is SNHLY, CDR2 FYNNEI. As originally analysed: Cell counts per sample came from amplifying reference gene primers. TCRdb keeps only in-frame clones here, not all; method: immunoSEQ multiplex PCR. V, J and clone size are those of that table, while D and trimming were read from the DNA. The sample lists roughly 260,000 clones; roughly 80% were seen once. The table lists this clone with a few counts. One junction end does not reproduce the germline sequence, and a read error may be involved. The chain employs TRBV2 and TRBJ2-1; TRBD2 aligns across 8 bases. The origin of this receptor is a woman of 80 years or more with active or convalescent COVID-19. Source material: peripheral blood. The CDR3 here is CASSEGPGLAYNEQFF. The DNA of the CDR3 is TGTGCCAGCAGCGAAGGCCCGGGACTAGCCTACAATGAGCAGTTCTTC.